These 16 T cell receptor beta chains came from one sample sequenced in a study of blood T cell repertoires in COVID-19. Only in-frame clones appear in the TCRdb table, and some are missing; sequencing was by immunoSEQ multiplex PCR. The data hold tens of thousands of clones, with 80% to 85% observed a single time. Sequencing used peripheral blood. All receptors come from a woman aged 60-75 years with acute or convalescent COVID-19.

This chain connects TRBV29-1 to TRBJ2-3; D ambiguous. The CDR3 totals 12 residues. Germline-derived CDR1 and CDR2 are SQVTM and ANQGSEA. V lost 2 bases to trimming and J lost 3 bases, with 6 bases between them. The CDR3 sequence: CSVEPVTDTQYF. The CDR3 region has the DNA TGCAGCGTTGAACCAGTAACAGATACGCAGTATTTT.

The genes are TRBV10-1 and TRBJ2-3, with 10 bases matching TRBD2. CDR3 length: 15 amino acids. The germline gives CDR1 WNHNN, CDR2 SYGVQD (reference sequence). V trimming: 5 bases; J trimming: 0 bases; junction bases outside the gene matches: 2. The chain's CDR3 is CASSNSGGSTDTQYF. The CDR3 DNA sequence: TGCGCCAGCAGTAATAGCGGGGGGAGCACAGATACGCAGTATTTT.

This clone was detected once. The V call is TRBV5-1, the J call TRBJ2-5, with TRBD2 matching over 9 bases. This CDR3 region has 16 residues. The J segment lost 5 bases and the V segment lost 0 bases, leaving 8 bases of the junction unmatched. CDR1 and CDR2 (germline): SGHRS, YFSETQ. The CDR3 region is CASSLAVRGGLETQYF. The CDR3 DNA reads as TGCGCCAGCAGCTTGGCTGTGCGGGGGGGCCTGGAGACCCAGTACTTC.

This clone was seen a single time. CDR3 sequence reads: CASRARGYYNEQFF. The CDR3 DNA follows: TGTGCCAGCAGAGCAAGGGGTTATTACAATGAGCAGTTCTTC. This chain connects TRBV6-5 to TRBJ2-1; weak D call: TRBD1 (5 bases). Germline V gene sequence: CDR1 MNHEY, CDR2 SVGAGI. Deletions cut 6 bases from V and 4 bases from J, with 13 bases between. The CDR3 consists of 14 residues.

This clone was seen a single time. This rearrangement joins TRBV5-4 to TRBJ1-6; 12 nucleotides match TRBD1. The germline V gene has CDR1 SGHNT and CDR2 YYREEE (reference sequence). The V gene end was trimmed by 5 bases and the J gene end by 7 bases; junction bases not matched to a gene: 7. There are 16 residues in the CDR3. The CDR3 DNA sequence: TGTGCCAGCAGACCGGGACAGGGGGCCGTAAATTCACCCCTCCACTTT. Translating gives CASRPGQGAVNSPLHF.

In nucleotides, the CDR3 is TGTGCCAGCAGCCGAGACAGGGTCGCCGGGGAGCTGTTTTTT. It specifies CASSRDRVAGELFF. This chain uses TRBV7-9 with TRBJ2-2, with 7 bases matching TRBD1. The ends lost 5 bases at V and 6 bases at J; junction bases unmatched: 6. Per germline, CDR1 SEHNR and CDR2 FQNEAQ (reference sequence). The CDR3 runs to 14 residues.

The chain recombines TRBV11-2 with TRBJ1-1, with D uncertain. The germline V gene has CDR1 SGHAT and CDR2 FQNNGV. V was trimmed by 5 bases and J by 4 bases, leaving 14 bases between them. This CDR3 contains 14 residues. In DNA, the CDR3 is TGTGCCAGCAGCCCCCTGCCGGGAGTCACTGAAGCTTTCTTT. This gives the protein CASSPLPGVTEAFF.

This chain uses TRBV6-6 with TRBJ2-3; possibly TRBD1 for D (5 bases). The CDR3 extends over 15 amino acids. V was pared by 5 bases and J by 0 bases, with 12 bases between. The germline V gene has CDR1 MNHNY and CDR2 SVGAGI (reference sequence). The DNA of the CDR3 is TGTGCCAGCAGTACACAGACAGCTAGCACAGATACGCAGTATTTT. It encodes CASSTQTASTDTQYF.

This clone was picked up one time. The rearrangement joins TRBV4-2 to TRBJ1-1; 9 bases align to TRBD1. Germline CDR1 and CDR2: LGHNA and YNFKEQ. J lost 4 bases, V lost 6 bases, and 6 bases had no gene match. The CDR3 loop spans 14 amino acids. DNA for the CDR3: TGTGCCAGCAGACAGGGACAGGGCATCACTGAAGCTTTCTTT. Its translation is CASRQGQGITEAFF.

This chain uses TRBV6-2 or TRBV6-3 with TRBJ2-3, with 8 nucleotides matching TRBD2. V was clipped by 4 bases and J by 1 base; unmatched bases: 7. The germline V gene has CDR1 MNHEY and CDR2 SVGEGT. The CDR3 covers 16 residues. The CDR3 DNA is TGTGCCAGCAGTTCCTTAGCGGGGACTGGCACAGATACGCAGTATTTT. Translating gives CASSSLAGTGTDTQYF.

This chain joins TRBV27 and TRBJ2-1, with D maybe TRBD2 (5 bases). The CDR3 covers 12 residues. Trimming removed 4 bases at V and 6 bases at J, with 7 bases between. Germline CDR1 reads MNHEY; CDR2 reads SMNVEV (reference sequence). The CDR3 DNA is TGTGCCAGCAGTTACGGGGTCAATGAGCAGTTCTTC. Amino acids: CASSYGVNEQFF.

The chain combines TRBV19 with TRBJ2-3; D is perhaps TRBD2 (5 bases). The CDR3 length is 13 residues. Trimming stripped 5 bases from V and 5 bases from J, with 11 bases between. Germline-derived CDR1 and CDR2 are LNHDA and SQIVND (reference sequence). The DNA for the CDR3 is TGTGCCAGTAGTTCGGTCCGGGAAGATACGCAGTATTTT. Its protein product is CASSSVREDTQYF.

The chain carries TRBV7-3 and TRBJ2-3; 7 bases fit TRBD2. CDR3 length: 17 amino acids. The V gene's germline CDR1 is SGHTA and CDR2 FQGTGA. V gave up 2 bases and J gave up 1 base; unmatched junction bases: 9. Written as DNA, the CDR3 is TGTGCCAGCAGCTTAGGGGCTAGCGGCCCCCGCACAGATACGCAGTATTTT. It translates to CASSLGASGPRTDTQYF.

This clone was seen once. The V gene is TRBV19, the J gene TRBJ1-4; 8 bases map to TRBD1. The CDR3 is 14 residues long. V trimming: 2 bases; J trimming: 8 bases; junction bases outside the gene matches: 4. Germline V CDR1 and CDR2: LNHDA, SQIVND (reference sequence). CDR3 sequence: CASSIRTGNEKLFF. The CDR3 DNA sequence: TGTGCCAGTAGTATAAGGACAGGGAACGAAAAACTGTTTTTT.

The J gene is TRBJ2-7, the V gene TRBV29-1, with D tentatively TRBD1 (5 bases). Trimming stripped 6 bases from V and 3 bases from J, with 12 bases between. Germline CDR1 reads SQVTM; CDR2 reads ANQGSEA. The CDR3 has 12 residues. The CDR3 DNA follows: TGCAGCGTACAGGTGTCAGGCTACGAGCAGTACTTC. Its translation: CSVQVSGYEQYF.

The J gene is TRBJ1-1, the V gene TRBV7-9, with a tentative D call TRBD1 (6 bases). Per the germline V gene, CDR1 is SEHNR and CDR2 is FQNEAQ (reference sequence). Trimming took off 5 bases at V and 2 bases at J, with 12 bases between the two ends. This CDR3 is built from 14 residues. The CDR3 reads CASSVLRGNTEAFF. CDR3 in DNA: TGTGCCAGCAGCGTACTCAGGGGAAACACTGAAGCTTTCTTT.